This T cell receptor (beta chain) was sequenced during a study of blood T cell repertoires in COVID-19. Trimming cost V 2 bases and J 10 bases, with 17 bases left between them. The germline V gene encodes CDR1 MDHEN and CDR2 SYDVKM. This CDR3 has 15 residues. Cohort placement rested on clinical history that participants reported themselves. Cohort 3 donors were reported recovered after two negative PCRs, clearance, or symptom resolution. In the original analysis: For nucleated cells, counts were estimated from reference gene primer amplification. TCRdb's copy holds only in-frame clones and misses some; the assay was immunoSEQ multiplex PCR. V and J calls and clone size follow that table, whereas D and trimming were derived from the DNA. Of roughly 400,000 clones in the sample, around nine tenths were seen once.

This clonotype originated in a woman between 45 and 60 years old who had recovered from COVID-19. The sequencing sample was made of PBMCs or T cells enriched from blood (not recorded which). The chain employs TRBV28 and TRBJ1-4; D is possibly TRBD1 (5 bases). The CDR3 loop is CASSLPGLKPVKLFF. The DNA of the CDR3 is TGTGCCAGCAGTTTACCAGGGCTAAAGCCGGTAAAACTGTTTTTT.